This TCR beta chain is drawn from a study of T cell responses to AZD1222 COVID-19 vaccine. Study context: Second-dose groups at about 4 or about 12 weeks were pooled. General study results and limits: Regions 160-218 and 743-854 dominated among vaccine-associated CD4 TCRs spanning spike. The sample set comprised mostly white British donors with more females, and clonal diversity was possibly underestimated.

A remark on this clone: Its target is not known.

The method was immunoSEQ multiplex PCR; TCRdb's version includes in-frame clones alone and lacks a portion of them. Among 100,000 to 140,000 clones listed, about 90% were seen once. The CDR3 runs to 14 residues. V lost 4 bases to trimming and J lost 4 bases, with 13 bases between them. In germline, CDR1 is SEHNR, CDR2 FQNEAQ (reference sequence). The receptor comes from an adult in good health. Here the sequenced sample was peripheral blood, taken on day 0 of AZD1222 vaccination. The V gene is TRBV7-9, the J gene TRBJ2-5, with D possibly matching TRBD2 (7 bases). CDR3 DNA sequence: TGTGCCAGCAGCTCCCGTGGGGGGGCAGAGACCCAGTACTTC. Its protein is CASSSRGGAETQYF.